The next 12 T cell receptor beta chains were all read from a single sample in a study of T cells after yellow fever vaccination. TCRdb fed the 5' RACE reads into MiXCR, producing one record per CDR3 protein. Among just under 600,000 distinct CDR3 sequences listed, about 13% were seen once. The sample here was PBMCs, taken on the day of the yellow fever booster vaccination. These TCRs come from a young man who received the YFV17D yellow fever vaccine.

This clonotype has a count of ten or more. V and J are TRBV10-2 and TRBJ2-5; TRBD2 aligns across 7 bases. The CDR3 covers 15 residues. V lost 3 bases and J lost 2; bases outside the gene matches: 6. Germline loops: CDR1 WSHSY, CDR2 SAAADI. The chain's CDR3 is CASSEPGLPQETQYF. CDR3 DNA sequence: TGCGCCAGCAGTGAACCGGGACTACCGCAAGAGACCCAGTACTTC.

This clonotype was seen more than once but under ten times. This sequence joins TRBV30 and TRBJ2-1; the match to TRBD2 covers 8 bases. The germline CDR1 and CDR2 sequences are GTSNPN and SVGIG (reference sequence). The CDR3 covers 15 residues. The J segment lost 4 bases and the V segment lost 3 bases, leaving 8 bases of the junction unmatched. CDR3 sequence (DNA): TGTGCCTGGAGGCCGGGACTAGAGGGGTACAATGAGCAGTTCTTC. It is translated as CAWRPGLEGYNEQFF.

This clonotype was seen a handful of times. This chain joins TRBV28 and TRBJ2-3, with 7 bases fitting TRBD1. The germline CDR1 and CDR2 sequences are MDHEN and SYDVKM. The CDR3 runs 11 residues. The CDR3 sequence is CVGGSTDTQYF. In DNA form, the CDR3 reads TGTGTAGGGGGCAGCACAGATACGCAGTATTTT. Filled out from reference TRBV28 and TRBJ2-3, the complete variable domain reads DVKVTQSSRYLVKRTGEKVFLECVQDMDHENMFWYRQDPGLGLRLIYFSYDVKMKEKGDIPEGYSVSREKKERFSLILESASTNQTSMYLCVGGSTDTQYFGPGTRLTVL.

This clonotype has just a few counts. The chain employs TRBV27 and TRBJ1-2, with D uncertain. There are 10 residues in the CDR3. The germline CDR1 and CDR2 sequences are MNHEY and SMNVEV (reference sequence). Trimming took off 6 bases at V and 8 bases at J, with 7 bases between the two ends. CDR3 coding DNA: TGTGCCAGCAGCCGGGAGGGCTACACCTTC. It translates to CASSREGYTF.

The chain links TRBV7-6 to TRBJ2-2, with 11 bases identical to TRBD2. This CDR3 has 20 amino acids. V trimming: 1 base; J trimming: 3 bases; junction bases outside the gene matches: 13. The germline CDR1 and CDR2 sequences are SGHVS and FNYEAQ. As DNA, the CDR3 is TGTGCCAGCAGCTTAGTCCTTAAGAGGGGGACTAGCGGCGACACCGGGGAGCTGTTTTTT. Protein: CASSLVLKRGTSGDTGELFF.

This clonotype came up a few times. The genes are TRBV12-3 or TRBV12-4 and TRBJ1-1; D might be TRBD1 (5 bases). The V end was cut by 9 bases, the J end by 5 bases, with 19 bases between. The CDR3 contains 14 residues. The CDR3 coding sequence is TGTGCCAGTACCGTTACAAACAGGTTAACTGAAGCTTTCTTT. It codes for CASTVTNRLTEAFF.

This clonotype occurred a few times. The chain has TRBV9 and TRBJ2-3, with D perhaps matching TRBD2 (5 bases). Deletions cut 3 bases from V and 3 bases from J, with 20 bases between. In germline, CDR1 is SGDLS, CDR2 YYNGEE. CDR3 length: 17 amino acids. CDR3 protein: CASSGRFGDFRTDTQYF. The CDR3 nucleotides read TGTGCCAGCAGCGGGAGGTTCGGGGATTTCAGGACAGATACGCAGTATTTT. The full variable domain, completed using reference TRBV9 and TRBJ2-3, is DSGVTQTPKHLITATGQRVTLRCSPRSGDLSVYWYQQSLDQGLQFLIQYYNGEERAKGNILERFSAQQFPDLHSELNLSSLELGDSALYFCASSGRFGDFRTDTQYFGPGTRLTVL.

V gene TRBV10-3 combines with J gene TRBJ2-5; TRBD1 matches 11 bases. V shed 6 bases and J 3 bases; nucleotides not matched to a gene: 9. This CDR3 is built from 16 residues. Germline V CDR1 and CDR2: ENHRY, SYGVKD. The CDR3 sequence is CAISSMGQGVEETQYF. The CDR3 DNA is TGTGCCATCAGCAGTATGGGACAGGGGGTTGAAGAGACCCAGTACTTC.

The chain uses TRBV3-1 and TRBJ1-5, with D maybe TRBD1 (6 bases). CDR1 and CDR2 (germline): LGHDT, YNNKEL (reference sequence). The CDR3 is made up of 13 amino acids. The V gene lost 8 bases and the J gene lost 5 bases, with 13 bases spanning the gap. CDR3 amino acids: CASGTGRYQPQHF. The CDR3 coding sequence is TGTGCCAGCGGTACAGGGCGCTATCAGCCCCAGCATTTT.

This clonotype showed up just a few times. The chain joins TRBV6-2 or TRBV6-3 to TRBJ2-1, with 10 nucleotides matching TRBD2. Trimming removed 4 bases from V and 6 bases from J; junction bases left unmatched: 3. The germline V gene encodes CDR1 MNHEY and CDR2 SVGEGT. The CDR3 runs to 14 residues. CDR3: CASSSLAGANEQFF. In DNA, the CDR3 is TGTGCCAGCAGTTCCCTAGCGGGAGCCAATGAGCAGTTCTTC.

Only a few counts were recorded for this clonotype. J is TRBJ2-3 and V is TRBV5-1, with 10 bases lining up with TRBD2. The junction had 12 bases not matched to a gene; V was cut back by 7 bases and J by 4 bases. The CDR3 length is 16 residues. Germline V gene lookup returns CDR1 SGHRS and CDR2 YFSETQ. CDR3 nucleotide sequence: TGCGCCAGCGGTCTCTTGGCTAGCGGGAGATCAGATACGCAGTATTTT. The encoded protein is CASGLLASGRSDTQYF.

This clonotype was counted between two and nine times. The J gene is TRBJ1-2, the V gene TRBV3-1; D gene ambiguous. This CDR3 comprises 13 residues. The V end lost 4 bases, the J end lost 8 bases, and 14 bases lay between the germline ends. CDR1 is LGHDT, CDR2 YNNKEL, per germline (reference sequence). In DNA form, the CDR3 reads TGTGCCAGCAGCCTCGGACCCTTCTGGGGCTACACCTTC. As protein: CASSLGPFWGYTF.